The next 21 T cell receptor beta chains were all read from a single sample in a study of T cells in Graves' hyperthyroidism and ophthalmopathy (dated by TCRdb to between 2017 and 2020). Library prep was done by multiplex PCR. For sequencing, an Illumina HiSeq 2000 was employed. Amplification of TCR beta CDR3 regions was carried out from RNA transcripts. The first round of RT-PCR for the TCR CDR3 was performed with the HTBI primer set and the Qiagen OneStep RT-PCR kit. TCRdb took the public reads, trimmed them with fastp at Q25, ran MiXCR for clone calling and kept in-frame beta chains. Every entry covers one CDR3 protein and lists the most common genes and DNA from its rows. The sample includes 300,000 to 450,000 distinct CDR3 sequences, with roughly 13% observed a single time. Of the sample, 11% falls within the top ten clones. Sequences were obtained from blood. These receptors originate from a woman aged 60-70 years with Graves' hyperthyroidism.

This clonotype was recorded many times. V usage is TRBV11-3 and J usage is TRBJ2-3; possibly TRBD2 for D (6 bases). Per germline, CDR1 SGHNT and CDR2 YENEEA. The CDR3 is made up of 15 amino acids. Trimming removed 4 bases from V and 6 bases from J, with 17 bases in between. The CDR3 coding sequence is TGTGCCAGCAGCTCCCAGGGACTCACGCGGGATACGCAGTATTTT. Its protein product is CASSSQGLTRDTQYF.

This rearrangement joins TRBV4-1 to TRBJ1-1; D gene unclear. Germline values: CDR1 MGHRA, CDR2 YSYEKL. The CDR3 covers 14 residues. Trimming removed 0 bases at V and 1 base at J, with 6 bases between. The CDR3 is CASSQDGRNTEAFF. The CDR3 bases are TGCGCCAGCAGCCAAGATGGGAGGAACACTGAAGCTTTCTTT.

In this sample, this clonotype turned up many times. The chain couples TRBV7-8 to TRBJ1-4; tentatively, D is TRBD1 (6 bases). V was cut by 5 bases and J by 5 bases, with 18 bases left in between. CDR3 length equals 16 residues. The germline gives CDR1 SGHVS, CDR2 FQNEAQ. The CDR3 is CASSPHNRVVNEKLFF. The CDR3, as DNA: TGTGCCAGCAGCCCACATAACAGGGTTGTAAATGAAAAACTGTTTTTT.

The V gene is TRBV3-1, the J gene TRBJ2-7; D gene ambiguous. The V end lost 6 bases, the J end lost 3 bases, and 9 bases lay between the germline ends. Germline loops: CDR1 LGHDT, CDR2 YNNKEL (reference sequence). The CDR3 length is 12 residues. The CDR3 loop is CASRDEHYEQYF. The CDR3 nucleotides are TGTGCCAGCAGGGATGAGCACTACGAGCAGTACTTC.

This clonotype was observed at least ten times. The J gene is TRBJ2-7, the V gene TRBV20-1, with D possibly being TRBD1 or TRBD2 (5 bases each). Germline assignment: CDR1 DFQATT and CDR2 SNEGSKA (reference sequence). With 3 bases removed from V and 3 bases from J, the gap between germline ends came to 12 bases. CDR3 length: 13 residues. CDR3 in amino acids: CSASDGTHYEQYF. The CDR3, as DNA: TGCAGTGCTAGCGACGGGACCCACTACGAGCAGTACTTC.

The table lists this clonotype with many counts. The J gene is TRBJ1-2, the V gene TRBV5-1, with D hard to call. V was cut by 2 bases and J by 4 bases, with 15 bases left in between. CDR3 size: 15 residues. The germline V gene encodes CDR1 SGHRS and CDR2 YFSETQ. The CDR3 DNA sequence: TGCGCCAGCAGCTTAAACCCCCACGTCGGCTATGGCTACACCTTC. Translating it yields CASSLNPHVGYGYTF.

The chain couples TRBV6-5 to TRBJ2-4; TRBD2 might be the D (7 bases). In germline, CDR1 is MNHEY, CDR2 SVGAGI. Trimming removed 1 base from V and 10 bases from J, with 14 bases in between. There are 14 residues in the CDR3. CDR3 DNA sequence: TGTGCCAGCAGTTACTTTCGGGGGGCTGAAATTCAGTACTTC. This gives the protein CASSYFRGAEIQYF.

This clonotype has more than one count but fewer than ten. The chain is built from TRBV6-1 and TRBJ2-7; 8 bases fit TRBD1. CDR3 length: 15 residues. Germline assignment: CDR1 MNHNS and CDR2 SASEGT. J gave up 4 bases and V 2 bases, and 7 bases lay outside the gene matches. CDR3 sequence (DNA): TGTGCCAGCAGTGAAAGTTTAACAGGGGGGTACGAGCAGTACTTC. Its protein is CASSESLTGGYEQYF.

Only a few counts were recorded for this clonotype. The chain uses TRBV27 and TRBJ2-1, with TRBD2 matching over 7 bases. Germline-derived CDR1 and CDR2 are MNHEY and SMNVEV (reference sequence). V shed 6 bases and J 5 bases; nucleotides not matched to a gene: 13. The CDR3 has 16 residues. The CDR3 loop is CASSLHQAGLNNEQFF. CDR3 DNA sequence: TGTGCCAGCAGCCTTCATCAAGCGGGGCTAAACAATGAGCAGTTCTTC.

The rearrangement uses TRBV7-9 and TRBJ2-2, with D uncertain. V was clipped by 1 base and J by 4 bases, with 4 bases between them. Germline assignment: CDR1 SEHNR and CDR2 FQNEAQ (reference sequence). The CDR3 is made up of 13 amino acids. The CDR3 DNA sequence: TGTGCCAGCAGCTTAGATGTCACCGGGGAGCTGTTTTTT. It encodes CASSLDVTGELFF.

Many counts were recorded for this clonotype. The chain recombines TRBV20-1 with TRBJ2-4, with D maybe TRBD1 (5 bases). Germline-derived CDR1 and CDR2 are DFQATT and SNEGSKA (reference sequence). V lost 0 bases and J lost 10, with 7 bases in between. CDR3 length: 11 residues. The CDR3 loop reads CSAREGQIQYF. CDR3 in DNA: TGCAGTGCTAGAGAAGGACAAATTCAGTACTTC.

This chain uses TRBV7-6 with TRBJ2-1; D gene uncertain. This CDR3 has 13 amino acids. Trimming removed 3 bases from V and 6 bases from J, with 9 bases in between. Germline assignment: CDR1 SGHVS and CDR2 FNYEAQ. Here the CDR3 reads CASSFRAGNEQFF. DNA of the CDR3: TGTGCCAGCAGCTTTCGGGCAGGCAATGAGCAGTTCTTC.

This clonotype showed up many times. The V call is TRBV12-5, the J call TRBJ2-2; no clear D. The CDR3 loop spans 16 amino acids. Germline V gene lookup returns CDR1 LGHNT and CDR2 FRNRAP. V lost 7 bases to trimming and J lost 5 bases, with 20 bases between them. The CDR3: CASALVRSSLTGELFF. The CDR3 region has the DNA TGTGCTAGTGCCCTCGTAAGATCGAGTTTAACCGGGGAGCTGTTTTTT.

The chain carries TRBV7-9 and TRBJ2-3; no firm D call. The CDR3 spans 15 residues. Germline CDR1 and CDR2: SEHNR and FQNEAQ (reference sequence). The V gene lost 1 base and the J gene lost 4 bases, with 12 bases spanning the gap. CDR3 sequence (DNA): TGTGCCAGCAGCTTAGGGATCGGTCGTGCAGATACGCAGTATTTT. Protein: CASSLGIGRADTQYF.

This clonotype was found many times. This chain connects TRBV18 to TRBJ1-2; TRBD1 aligns across 8 bases. V lost 3 bases and J lost 7; bases outside the gene matches: 10. The germline V gene encodes CDR1 KGHSH and CDR2 LQKENI. CDR3 length equals 15 residues. CDR3 sequence (DNA): TGTGCCAGCTCACCGGATCAACAGGGGGGCGGTGGCTACACCTTC. Amino acid sequence: CASSPDQQGGGGYTF.

This chain joins TRBV3-1 and TRBJ2-3; 8 nucleotides align to TRBD2. Per the germline V gene, CDR1 is LGHDT and CDR2 is YNNKEL (reference sequence). V dropped 2 bases and J dropped 2; count of bases not matched to a gene: 6. The CDR3 spans 16 residues. The CDR3 here is CASSQWAGGLTDTQYF. In DNA form, the CDR3 reads TGTGCCAGCAGCCAATGGGCGGGAGGCCTCACAGATACGCAGTATTTT.

This clonotype was observed at least ten times. J is TRBJ1-5 and V is TRBV2; possibly TRBD1 for D (6 bases). V was trimmed by 3 bases and J by 1 base, leaving 13 bases between them. Germline V gene data show CDR1 as SNHLY and CDR2 as FYNNEI. The CDR3 consists of 16 residues. In DNA form, the CDR3 reads TGTGCCAGCAGTGACTCGGGCGGGGGCAGCAATCAGCCCCAGCATTTT. Its protein product is CASSDSGGGSNQPQHF.

DNA of the CDR3: TGTGCCAGTAGTATAGCATGGGGGAGCAATCAGCCCCAGCATTTT. Protein product: CASSIAWGSNQPQHF. This chain links TRBV19 with TRBJ1-5, with D possibly matching TRBD1 (5 bases). Trimming removed 1 base at V and 1 base at J, with 8 bases between. CDR1 and CDR2 (germline): LNHDA, SQIVND (reference sequence). The CDR3 has 15 residues.

This clonotype was seen repeatedly, ten times or more. The chain carries TRBV7-9 and TRBJ1-1; D unclear. Trimming took 8 bases from V and 5 from J, leaving 9 bases between them. The germline CDR1 and CDR2 sequences are SEHNR and FQNEAQ (reference sequence). The CDR3 contains 11 residues. CDR3 sequence (DNA): TGTGCCAGCGTAGGCTGGACTGAAGCTTTCTTT. The encoded protein is CASVGWTEAFF.

This clonotype was counted at least ten times. The rearrangement uses TRBV7-3 and TRBJ2-3; D perhaps matches TRBD1 (6 bases). Trimming pared 2 bases from V and 1 base from J, leaving 13 bases between. CDR1 is SGHTA and CDR2 is FQGTGA in the germline V gene. CDR3 length equals 16 residues. The CDR3 DNA follows: TGTGCCAGCAGCTTAGGGACAAGCCTTCGCACAGATACGCAGTATTTT. This codes for CASSLGTSLRTDTQYF.

This chain links TRBV6-1 with TRBJ1-3, with D possibly being TRBD1 (5 bases). The V and J ends lost 8 bases and 0 bases respectively, with 11 bases between them. The CDR3 spans 14 residues. The germline V gene has CDR1 MNHNS and CDR2 SASEGT. The chain's CDR3 is CASGWGTSGNTIYF. CDR3 coding DNA: TGTGCCAGCGGATGGGGGACCTCTGGAAACACCATATATTTT.